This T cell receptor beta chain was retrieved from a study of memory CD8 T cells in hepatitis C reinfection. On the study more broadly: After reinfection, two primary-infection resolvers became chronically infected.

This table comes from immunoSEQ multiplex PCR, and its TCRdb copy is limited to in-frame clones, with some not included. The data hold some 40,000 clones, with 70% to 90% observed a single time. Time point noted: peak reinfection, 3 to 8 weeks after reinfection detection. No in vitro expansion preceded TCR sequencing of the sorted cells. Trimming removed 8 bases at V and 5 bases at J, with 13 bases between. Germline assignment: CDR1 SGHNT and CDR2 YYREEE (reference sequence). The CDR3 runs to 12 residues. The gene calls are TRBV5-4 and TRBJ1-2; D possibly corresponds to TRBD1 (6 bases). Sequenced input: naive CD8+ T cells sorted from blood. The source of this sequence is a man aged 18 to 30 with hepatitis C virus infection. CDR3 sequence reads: CASSGQSYGYTF. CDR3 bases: TGTGCCAGTTCGGGACAATCTTATGGCTACACCTTC. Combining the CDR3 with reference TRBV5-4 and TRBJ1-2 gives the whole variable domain ETGVTQSPTHLIKTRGQQVTLRCSSQSGHNTVSWYQQALGQGPQFIFQYYREEENGRGNFPPRFSGLQFPNYSSELNVNALELDDSALYLCASSGQSYGYTFGSGTRLTVV.